The 4 T cell receptor beta chains below all came from one sample that was sequenced in a study of OX40 agonist ivuxolimab in advanced cancers. Profiled with immunoSEQ multiplex PCR; TCRdb holds only in-frame clones, not every one. In the table there are roughly 120,000 clones, roughly 87% of which are singletons. Sample: CD4+ or CD8+ T cells sorted from blood, taken in a trial of the OX40 agonist ivuxolimab. The source is an adult with an advanced solid tumor such as melanoma, head and neck, liver or kidney cancer.

The chain joins TRBV19 to TRBJ2-5, with 7 bases matching TRBD1. The CDR3 totals 14 residues. With 6 bases clipped from V and 7 bases from J, the junction kept 11 bases outside the gene matches. Germline-derived CDR1 and CDR2 are LNHDA and SQIVND (reference sequence). The chain's CDR3 is CASSFRDSPLTQYF. The CDR3, as DNA: TGTGCCAGTAGCTTCCGGGACAGTCCGTTGACCCAGTACTTC.

The chain couples TRBV7-2 to TRBJ2-1, with TRBD2 matching over 8 bases. Germline loops: CDR1 SGHTA, CDR2 FQGNSA. The CDR3 length is 13 residues. V shed 5 bases, J shed 12 bases, and the junction held 9 bases outside the gene matches. CDR3 loop: CASSPTTSARQFF. As DNA, the CDR3 is TGTGCCAGCAGCCCGACGACTAGCGCGAGGCAGTTCTTC.

J is TRBJ2-3 and V is TRBV7-6; 7 nucleotides align to TRBD1. Trimming removed 5 bases from V and 2 bases from J; junction bases left unmatched: 4. The CDR3 covers 14 residues. Germline-derived CDR1 and CDR2 are SGHVS and FNYEAQ. CDR3 DNA sequence: TGTGCCAGCAGCCGGGGACAGCCCACAGATACGCAGTATTTT. This gives the protein CASSRGQPTDTQYF. The full variable domain, completed using reference TRBV7-6 and TRBJ2-3, is GAGVSQSPRYKVTKRGQDVALRCDPISGHVSLYWYRQALGQGPEFLTYFNYEAQQDKSGLPNDRFSAERPEGSISTLTIQRTEQRDSAMYRCASSRGQPTDTQYFGPGTRLTVL.

This rearrangement joins TRBV4-1 to TRBJ2-1, with 9 bases fitting TRBD2. J gave up 4 bases and V 1 base, and 2 bases lay outside the gene matches. The CDR3 has 15 residues. CDR1 and CDR2 from the germline V gene are MGHRA and YSYEKL. The CDR3 bases are TGCGCCAGCAGCCAAGCGCGGGAGGGGTACAATGAGCAGTTCTTC. Translated, it gives CASSQAREGYNEQFF.